This T cell receptor (beta chain) was observed in a study of identical twins. Study outcomes and limitations: Within monozygotic twins, out-of-frame TCR alpha sharing was underestimated by the models. Fewer insertions were carried by abundant cord blood beta clonotypes, but none was seen in memory repertoires.

In TCRdb, the 5' RACE reads were re-called with MiXCR into one record per CDR3 protein. The data contain 500,000 or so distinct CDR3 sequences, approximately 14% of them singletons. This clonotype was recorded many times. Its antigen is as yet unknown. The CDR3 is 14 residues long. Trimming cost V 5 bases and J 1 base, with 11 bases left between them. CDR1 and CDR2 (germline): SGHTA, FQGNSA. Another study also made use of these data, one on yellow fever vaccine responses in identical twins.

This chain links TRBV7-2 with TRBJ2-5; tentative D call: TRBD2 (6 bases). Material for sequencing was CD4+ T cells sorted from blood. This clonotype was sampled from a woman between 18 and 30 years old in good health. The CDR3: CASSPGLLQETQYF. In DNA, the CDR3 is TGTGCCAGCAGCCCGGGACTGCTCCAAGAGACCCAGTACTTC.